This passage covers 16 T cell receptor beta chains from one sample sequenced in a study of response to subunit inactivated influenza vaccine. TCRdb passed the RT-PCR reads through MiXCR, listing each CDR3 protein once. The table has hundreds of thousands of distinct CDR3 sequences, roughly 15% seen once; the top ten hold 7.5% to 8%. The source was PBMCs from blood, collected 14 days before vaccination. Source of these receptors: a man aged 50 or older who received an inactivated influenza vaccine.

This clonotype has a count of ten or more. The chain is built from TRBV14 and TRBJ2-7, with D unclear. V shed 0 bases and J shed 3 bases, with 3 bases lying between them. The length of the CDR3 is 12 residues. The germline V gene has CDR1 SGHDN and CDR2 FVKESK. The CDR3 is CASSQDGYEQYF. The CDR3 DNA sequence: TGTGCCAGCAGCCAAGACGGCTACGAGCAGTACTTC.

In DNA form, the CDR3 reads TGCAGTGCTAGAAGGGGCACCGGGGAGCTGTTTTTT. Residues: CSARRGTGELFF. The gene calls are TRBV20-1 and TRBJ2-2; D is possibly TRBD1 (5 bases). Germline lookup yields CDR1 DFQATT and CDR2 SNEGSKA (reference sequence). Deletions cut 2 bases from V and 4 bases from J, with 5 bases between. This CDR3 is 12 amino acids long.

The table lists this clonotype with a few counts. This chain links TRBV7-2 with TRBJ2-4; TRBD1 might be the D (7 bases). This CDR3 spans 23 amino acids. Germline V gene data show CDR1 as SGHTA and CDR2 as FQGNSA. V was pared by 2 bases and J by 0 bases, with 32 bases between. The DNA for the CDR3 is TGTGCCAGCAGCTTATCCCCCCGGACAGGATGGGGGGCAGGGAAACTAGCCAAAAACATTCAGTACTTC. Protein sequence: CASSLSPRTGWGAGKLAKNIQYF.

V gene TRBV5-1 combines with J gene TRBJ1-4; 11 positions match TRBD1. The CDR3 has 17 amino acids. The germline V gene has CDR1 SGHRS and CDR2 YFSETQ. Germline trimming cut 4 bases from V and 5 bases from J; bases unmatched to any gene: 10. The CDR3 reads CASSPGQGASGNEKLFF. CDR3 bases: TGCGCCAGCAGCCCCGGACAGGGGGCATCAGGAAATGAAAAACTGTTTTTT.

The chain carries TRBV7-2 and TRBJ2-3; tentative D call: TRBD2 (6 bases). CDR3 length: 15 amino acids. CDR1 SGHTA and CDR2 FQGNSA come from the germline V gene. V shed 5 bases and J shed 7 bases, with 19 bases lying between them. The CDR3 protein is CASSPFRSSGNTQYF. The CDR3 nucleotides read TGTGCCAGCAGCCCTTTTAGAAGTAGCGGAAATACGCAGTATTTT.

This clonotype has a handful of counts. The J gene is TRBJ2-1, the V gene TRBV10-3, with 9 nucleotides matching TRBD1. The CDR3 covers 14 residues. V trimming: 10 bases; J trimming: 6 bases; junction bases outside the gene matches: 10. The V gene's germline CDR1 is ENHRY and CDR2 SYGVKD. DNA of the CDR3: TGTGCCACCACCAGGGACAGGGTTCTCAATGAGCAGTTCTTC. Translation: CATTRDRVLNEQFF.

The CDR3 is CASSEQGRNYGYTF. CDR3 DNA: TGTGCCAGCAGTGAACAGGGCAGAAACTATGGCTACACCTTC. The chain recombines TRBV2 with TRBJ1-2, with D possibly TRBD1 on 5 matching bases. The germline V and J ends were trimmed by 2 bases and 2 bases, with 9 bases remaining between them. The CDR3 has 14 amino acids. Germline lookup yields CDR1 SNHLY and CDR2 FYNNEI.

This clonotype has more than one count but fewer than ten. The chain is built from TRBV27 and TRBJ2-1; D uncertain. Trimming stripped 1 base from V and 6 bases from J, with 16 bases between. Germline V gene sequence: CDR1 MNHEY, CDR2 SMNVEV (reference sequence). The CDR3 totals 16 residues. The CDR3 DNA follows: TGTGCCAGCAGTTTATATTGGGCCGTTAGTTTCAATGAGCAGTTCTTC. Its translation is CASSLYWAVSFNEQFF.

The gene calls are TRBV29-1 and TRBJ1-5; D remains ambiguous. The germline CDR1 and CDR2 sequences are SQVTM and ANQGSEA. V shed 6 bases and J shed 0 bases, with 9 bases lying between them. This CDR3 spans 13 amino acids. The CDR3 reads CSVAQNSNQPQHF. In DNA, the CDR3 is TGCAGCGTCGCGCAGAATAGCAATCAGCCCCAGCATTTT.

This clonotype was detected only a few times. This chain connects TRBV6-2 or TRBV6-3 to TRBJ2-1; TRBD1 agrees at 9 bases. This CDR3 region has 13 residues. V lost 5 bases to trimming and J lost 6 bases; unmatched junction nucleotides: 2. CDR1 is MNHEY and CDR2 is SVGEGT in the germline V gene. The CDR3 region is CASSPDRGNEQFF. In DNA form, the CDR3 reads TGTGCCAGCAGTCCGGACAGGGGCAATGAGCAGTTCTTC.

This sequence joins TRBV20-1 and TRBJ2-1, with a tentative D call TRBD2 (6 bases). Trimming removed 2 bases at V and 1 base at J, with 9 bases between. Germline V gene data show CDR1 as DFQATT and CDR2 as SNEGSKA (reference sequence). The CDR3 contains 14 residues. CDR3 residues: CSARTGESYNEQFF. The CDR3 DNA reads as TGCAGTGCTAGAACGGGGGAGTCCTACAATGAGCAGTTCTTC.

For the CDR3, the DNA is TGCGCCAGCGGAGGGGGTGAGCAGTTCTTC. Its translation is CASGGGEQFF. The genes are TRBV5-1 and TRBJ2-1, with D perhaps TRBD1 or TRBD2 (6 bases each). This CDR3 comprises 10 residues. Germline V gene data show CDR1 as SGHRS and CDR2 as YFSETQ. V shed 7 bases and J shed 9 bases, with 8 bases lying between them.

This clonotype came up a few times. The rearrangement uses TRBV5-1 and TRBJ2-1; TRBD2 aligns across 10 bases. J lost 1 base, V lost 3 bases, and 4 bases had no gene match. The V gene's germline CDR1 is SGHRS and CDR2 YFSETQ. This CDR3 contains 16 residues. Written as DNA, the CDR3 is TGCGCCAGCAGCTCGGTAGCGGGGGGTTCCTACAATGAGCAGTTCTTC. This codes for CASSSVAGGSYNEQFF. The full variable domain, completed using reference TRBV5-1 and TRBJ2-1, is KAGVTQTPRYLIKTRGQQVTLSCSPISGHRSVSWYQQTPGQGLQFLFEYFSETQRNKGNFPGRFSGRQFSNSRSEMNVSTLELGDSALYLCASSSVAGGSYNEQFFGPGTRLTVL.

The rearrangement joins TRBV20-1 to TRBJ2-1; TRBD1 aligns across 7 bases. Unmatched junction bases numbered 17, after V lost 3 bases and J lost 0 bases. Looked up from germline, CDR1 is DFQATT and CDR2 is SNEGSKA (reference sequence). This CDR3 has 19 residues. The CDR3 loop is CSASGVSDREYLSYNEQFF. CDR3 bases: TGCAGTGCTAGTGGAGTTAGCGACAGGGAGTACCTCTCCTACAATGAGCAGTTCTTC.

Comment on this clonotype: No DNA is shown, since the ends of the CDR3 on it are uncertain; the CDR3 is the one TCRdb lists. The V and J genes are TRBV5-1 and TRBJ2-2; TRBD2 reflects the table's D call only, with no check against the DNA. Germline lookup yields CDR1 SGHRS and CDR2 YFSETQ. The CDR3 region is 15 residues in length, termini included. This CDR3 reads CASSFNLGSGELFFF.

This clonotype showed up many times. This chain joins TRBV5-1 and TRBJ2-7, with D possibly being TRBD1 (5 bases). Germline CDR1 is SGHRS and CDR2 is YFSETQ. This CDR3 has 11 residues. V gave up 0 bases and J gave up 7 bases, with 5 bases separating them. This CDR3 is CASSLDREQYF. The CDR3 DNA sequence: TGCGCCAGCAGCTTGGACAGGGAGCAGTACTTC.